The subject of this entry is one T cell receptor (beta chain). There are 14 residues in the CDR3. Trimming removed 0 bases from V and 8 bases from J, with 13 bases in between. CDR1 and CDR2 from the germline V gene are SGHAT and FQNNGV. The data were obtained in a study of technical replicates of blood from four donors. Here immunoSEQ multiplex PCR was the method, and the copy in TCRdb shows in-frame clones only, minus some. The repertoire holds nearly 80,000 clones, with about 92% as singletons. The chain carries TRBV11-2 and TRBJ1-2, with a possible D match to TRBD1 (6 bases). This clonotype originated in a human donor in good health. Input material: T cells isolated from PBMCs. The CDR3 is CASSLEVPGHGYTF. As DNA, the CDR3 is TGTGCCAGCAGCTTAGAAGTTCCGGGACACGGCTACACCTTC.